The 9 T cell receptor beta chains reported below all come from one sample, sequenced in a study of blood T cells in healthy people across ages (dated by TCRdb to the mid-2010s). The protocol used for the library was 5' RACE. Data came from an Illumina HiSeq 2500. A second roughly 6 to 12 cycle PCR used a sample-barcoded 5' primer and a J-beta primer mix. TCRdb applied fastp at Q25 and MiXCR to the public reads, then kept only in-frame beta chains. Every CDR3 protein is listed once, alongside the most common genes and DNA of its rows. This sample holds about 1,500,000 distinct CDR3 sequences; 28% were observed only once. Together, the top ten hold about 7.7% of the sample. Sequencing was performed on blood. The receptors come from a woman in her thirties in good health.

This clonotype occurred many times. The CDR3 here is CASSTTSGAPSYEQYF. CDR3 nucleotides: TGTGCCAGCAGCACGACTAGCGGGGCTCCCTCCTACGAGCAGTACTTC. The chain links TRBV28 to TRBJ2-7, with 11 nucleotides matching TRBD2. With V trimmed by 6 bases and J by 0 bases, 7 bases remained unmatched. Germline V CDR1 and CDR2: MDHEN, SYDVKM. This CDR3 region has 16 residues.

This clonotype was seen a handful of times. The chain couples TRBV5-1 to TRBJ2-1; D gene unclear. Trimming cost V 2 bases and J 1 base, with 10 bases left between them. CDR1 is SGHRS and CDR2 is YFSETQ in the germline V gene. This CDR3 is built from 15 residues. Written as DNA, the CDR3 is TGCGCCAGCAGCTTCCGTATGGGATCCTACAATGAGCAGTTCTTC. It encodes CASSFRMGSYNEQFF.

The V call is TRBV7-8, the J call TRBJ1-2; the D is unclear. V lost 4 bases and J 8 bases, leaving 23 bases between the germline ends. Looked up from germline, CDR1 is SGHVS and CDR2 is FQNEAQ. This CDR3 has 16 residues. CDR3 residues: CASSSRTLLPLSGYTF. CDR3 coding DNA: TGTGCCAGCAGCTCCAGGACTTTACTCCCCCTTAGCGGCTACACCTTC.

As to this clonotype: A much larger clone sits a single nucleotide away, making a read error possible. The chain links TRBV20-1 to TRBJ2-5; perhaps TRBD1 as D (5 bases). This CDR3 contains 14 residues. Germline V gene sequence: CDR1 DFQATT, CDR2 SNEGSKA (reference sequence). For the CDR3, the DNA is TGCAGTGCTAGTAGGGGCGGCTGGCAAGAGGCCCAGTACTTC. This codes for CSASRGGWQEAQYF.

This chain joins TRBV12-3 or TRBV12-4 and TRBJ1-2, with 9 bases that match TRBD1. J was trimmed by 2 bases and V by 7 bases; bases with no gene match: 20. The CDR3 is made up of 19 amino acids. CDR3 sequence reads: CASIEQQALTGTGNYGYTF. CDR3 DNA sequence: TGTGCCAGCATCGAGCAACAGGCCCTTACGGGGACAGGGAACTATGGCTACACCTTC.

V is TRBV28 and J is TRBJ1-1; TRBD1 matches 8 bases. Germline-derived CDR1 and CDR2 are MDHEN and SYDVKM. Germline trimming cut 10 bases from V and 10 bases from J; bases unmatched to any gene: 11. The length of the CDR3 is 12 residues. CDR3 sequence reads: CANRGDPRGAFF. DNA for the CDR3: TGTGCCAACAGGGGGGACCCTCGGGGAGCTTTCTTT.

There are a few counts of this clonotype. This chain connects TRBV3-1 to TRBJ1-1; D unresolved. Germline V CDR1 and CDR2: LGHDT, YNNKEL (reference sequence). The CDR3 extends over 11 amino acids. Trimming removed 1 base at V and 8 bases at J, with 5 bases between. The DNA of the CDR3 is TGTGCCAGCAGCCAAGGTAGAGAAGCTTTCTTT. This gives the protein CASSQGREAFF.

Many counts were recorded for this clonotype. The V and J genes are TRBV7-2 and TRBJ2-4, with 9 bases lining up with TRBD2. The CDR3 consists of 17 residues. Germline CDR1 is SGHTA and CDR2 is FQGNSA. V shed 1 base and J 5 bases; nucleotides not matched to a gene: 9. The CDR3 protein is CASSLDGGGAGENIQYF. Written as DNA, the CDR3 is TGTGCCAGCAGCTTAGATGGCGGGGGGGCCGGAGAAAACATTCAGTACTTC.

The gene calls are TRBV2 and TRBJ2-7, with a tentative D call TRBD1 (6 bases). CDR3 length equals 14 residues. CDR1 and CDR2 (germline): SNHLY, FYNNEI. V dropped 4 bases and J dropped 6 bases, with 16 bases sitting between them. The CDR3 nucleotides read TGTGCCAGCAGTGCGGCAGGGGTTTTATGCGAGCAGTACTTC. This translates into CASSAAGVLCEQYF. The variable domain in full, with the rest retrieved from reference TRBV2 and TRBJ2-7, is EPEVTQTPSHQVTQMGQEVILRCVPISNHLYFYWYRQILGQKVEFLVSFYNNEISEKSEIFDDQFSVERPDGSNFTLKIRSTKLEDSAMYFCASSAAGVLCEQYFGPGTRLTVT.